The rows below give T cell receptor beta chains drawn from one sample of a study of cytomegalovirus exposure and HLA in healthy donors. Clones were sequenced by immunoSEQ multiplex PCR, and TCRdb holds only the in-frame ones, with some missing. The table has roughly 170,000 clones, about 81% seen once. The sample taken for sequencing was PBMCs. The receptors derive from a woman in her 30s in good health and CMV-seronegative. CDR3s include the opening cysteine and the closing phenylalanine or tryptophan. Each record gives: D gene, clone size, J gene, V gene, CDR3 length, CDR3 protein, CDR3 DNA. A D gene is named only where the DNA matches it firmly. The listing skips clone size in some rows; elsewhere it reads once, few, many or a size class.

d_call: TRBD1; clone_size: NA; j_call: TRBJ2-7; v_call: TRBV27; cdr3_length: 14; cdr3_aa: CASSDLGQAYEQYF; cdr3_nt: TGTGCCAGCAGTGACCTGGGACAGGCCTACGAGCAGTACTTC
d_call: NA; clone_size: NA; j_call: TRBJ2-2; v_call: TRBV5-6; cdr3_length: 14; cdr3_aa: CASSFGGNTGELFF; cdr3_nt: TGTGCCAGCAGCTTCGGAGGAAACACCGGGGAGCTGTTTTTT
d_call: TRBD1; clone_size: NA; j_call: TRBJ2-2; v_call: TRBV25-1; cdr3_length: 16; cdr3_aa: CASSGQGAPNTGELFF; cdr3_nt: TGTGCCAGCAGTGGACAGGGGGCTCCGAACACCGGGGAGCTGTTTTTT
d_call: TRBD1; clone_size: NA; j_call: TRBJ1-6; v_call: TRBV9; cdr3_length: 16; cdr3_aa: CASTPLGQGDNSPLHF; cdr3_nt: TGTGCCAGCACTCCACTAGGACAGGGAGATAATTCACCCCTCCACTTT
d_call: TRBD2; clone_size: NA; j_call: TRBJ2-1; v_call: TRBV4-2; cdr3_length: 16; cdr3_aa: CASSPQLAGGSHEQFF; cdr3_nt: TGTGCCAGCAGCCCACAACTAGCGGGAGGTTCCCATGAGCAGTTCTTC
d_call: NA; clone_size: few; j_call: TRBJ2-7; v_call: TRBV11-3; cdr3_length: 14; cdr3_aa: CASRLRGGGYEQYF; cdr3_nt: TGTGCCAGCAGGTTACGAGGGGGGGGCTACGAGCAGTACTTC
d_call: NA; clone_size: NA; j_call: TRBJ2-4; v_call: TRBV28; cdr3_length: 12; cdr3_aa: CASGLAKNIQYF; cdr3_nt: TGTGCCAGCGGGCTAGCCAAAAACATTCAGTACTTC
d_call: TRBD2; clone_size: NA; j_call: TRBJ2-5; v_call: TRBV28; cdr3_length: 15; cdr3_aa: CASSLGGSGRETQYF; cdr3_nt: TGTGCCAGCAGCCTAGGGGGTAGCGGGAGGGAGACCCAGTACTTC
d_call: NA; clone_size: NA; j_call: TRBJ1-4; v_call: TRBV25-1; cdr3_length: 17; cdr3_aa: CASSESPRLNKYEKLFF; cdr3_nt: TGTGCCAGCAGTGAATCCCCCCGACTGAATAAATATGAAAAACTGTTTTTT
d_call: NA; clone_size: NA; j_call: TRBJ1-2; v_call: TRBV9; cdr3_length: 14; cdr3_aa: CASSVRDLRYGYTF; cdr3_nt: TGTGCCAGCAGCGTTAGAGATCTTCGGTATGGCTACACCTTC
d_call: NA; clone_size: NA; j_call: TRBJ2-4; v_call: TRBV28; cdr3_length: 16; cdr3_aa: CASSSPVEVAKNIQYF; cdr3_nt: TGTGCCAGCAGTTCGCCCGTGGAGGTAGCCAAAAACATTCAGTACTTC
d_call: NA; clone_size: once; j_call: TRBJ2-1; v_call: TRBV4-2; cdr3_length: 15; cdr3_aa: CASSQDASSYNEQFF; cdr3_nt: TGTGCCAGCAGCCAAGATGCGAGCTCCTACAATGAGCAGTTCTTC
d_call: TRBD1; clone_size: NA; j_call: TRBJ2-1; v_call: TRBV5-5; cdr3_length: 20; cdr3_aa: CASSLFFDITTGQGADEQFF; cdr3_nt: TGTGCCAGCAGCTTGTTTTTCGACATAACCACGGGACAGGGGGCGGATGAGCAGTTCTTC
d_call: NA; clone_size: NA; j_call: TRBJ2-5; v_call: TRBV10-3; cdr3_length: 13; cdr3_aa: CAISEPGQETQYF; cdr3_nt: TGTGCCATCAGTGAGCCGGGACAAGAGACCCAGTACTTC
d_call: TRBD1; clone_size: NA; j_call: TRBJ1-2; v_call: TRBV6-5; cdr3_length: 15; cdr3_aa: CASRETGTGYYGYTF; cdr3_nt: TGTGCCAGCAGGGAGACCGGGACAGGGTACTATGGCTACACCTTC
d_call: NA; clone_size: NA; j_call: TRBJ2-6; v_call: TRBV4-3; cdr3_length: 15; cdr3_aa: CASSHQNTGANVLTF; cdr3_nt: TGCGCCAGCAGCCACCAGAACACAGGGGCCAACGTCCTGACTTTC
d_call: NA; clone_size: once; j_call: TRBJ2-5; v_call: TRBV5-1; cdr3_length: 15; cdr3_aa: CASSLDYLQQEAQYF; cdr3_nt: TGCGCCAGCAGCTTGGACTACCTCCAACAAGAGGCCCAGTACTTC
d_call: NA; clone_size: NA; j_call: TRBJ2-7; v_call: TRBV6-5; cdr3_length: 15; cdr3_aa: CASSAGGAGSYEQYF; cdr3_nt: TGTGCCAGCTCAGCCGGGGGAGCGGGTTCCTACGAGCAGTACTTC
d_call: TRBD1; clone_size: NA; j_call: TRBJ1-2; v_call: TRBV18; cdr3_length: 14; cdr3_aa: CASSLRQGEDGYTF; cdr3_nt: TGTGCCAGCTCACTTCGACAGGGGGAAGATGGCTACACCTTC
d_call: TRBD1; clone_size: NA; j_call: TRBJ1-2; v_call: TRBV28; cdr3_length: 16; cdr3_aa: CASSLYWQGELGGYTF; cdr3_nt: TGTGCCAGCAGTTTATATTGGCAGGGGGAATTGGGTGGCTACACCTTC
d_call: TRBD1; clone_size: NA; j_call: TRBJ1-5; v_call: TRBV10-3; cdr3_length: 16; cdr3_aa: CAISERKGTGNQPQHF; cdr3_nt: TGTGCCATCAGTGAGCGAAAGGGGACAGGCAATCAGCCCCAGCATTTT
d_call: NA; clone_size: few; j_call: TRBJ1-5; v_call: TRBV4-1; cdr3_length: 16; cdr3_aa: CASSQVGDLTNQPQHF; cdr3_nt: TGCGCCAGCAGCCAAGTGGGAGATCTAACTAATCAGCCCCAGCATTTT
d_call: NA; clone_size: NA; j_call: TRBJ1-1; v_call: TRBV7-2; cdr3_length: 13; cdr3_aa: CASSFRQNTEAFF; cdr3_nt: TGTGCCAGCAGCTTTCGACAGAACACTGAAGCTTTCTTT
d_call: TRBD1; clone_size: NA; j_call: TRBJ2-1; v_call: TRBV5-6; cdr3_length: 14; cdr3_aa: CASSLKDRAREQFF; cdr3_nt: TGTGCCAGCAGCTTAAAGGACAGGGCCCGAGAGCAGTTCTTC
d_call: TRBD1; clone_size: NA; j_call: TRBJ2-7; v_call: TRBV6-5; cdr3_length: 14; cdr3_aa: CASSKTGQSYEQYF; cdr3_nt: TGTGCCAGCAGTAAAACGGGACAGTCCTACGAGCAGTACTTC
d_call: NA; clone_size: NA; j_call: TRBJ1-1; v_call: TRBV28; cdr3_length: 17; cdr3_aa: CASSLWSGGGSHTEAFF; cdr3_nt: TGTGCCAGCAGTTTATGGTCGGGGGGAGGCTCCCACACTGAAGCTTTCTTT
d_call: TRBD1; clone_size: few; j_call: TRBJ2-7; v_call: TRBV7-8; cdr3_length: 13; cdr3_aa: CASSSYRGNEQYF; cdr3_nt: TGTGCCAGCAGCTCCTACAGGGGGAACGAGCAGTACTTC
d_call: NA; clone_size: NA; j_call: TRBJ1-1; v_call: TRBV28; cdr3_length: 17; cdr3_aa: CASRQIRGGVMNTEAFF; cdr3_nt: TGTGCCAGCAGACAAATTAGGGGGGGCGTAATGAACACTGAAGCTTTCTTT
d_call: TRBD2; clone_size: once; j_call: TRBJ2-5; v_call: TRBV7-2; cdr3_length: 16; cdr3_aa: CASSLILAGAGETQYF; cdr3_nt: TGTGCCAGCAGCTTAATTCTAGCGGGAGCGGGGGAGACCCAGTACTTC
d_call: TRBD1; clone_size: NA; j_call: TRBJ1-2; v_call: TRBV28; cdr3_length: 16; cdr3_aa: CASSLWPKQGVYGYTF; cdr3_nt: TGTGCCAGCAGTTTATGGCCTAAACAGGGGGTCTATGGCTACACCTTC
d_call: NA; clone_size: NA; j_call: TRBJ1-1; v_call: TRBV2; cdr3_length: 13; cdr3_aa: CASTKTGNTEAFF; cdr3_nt: TGTGCCAGCACCAAAACAGGGAACACTGAAGCTTTCTTT
d_call: TRBD2; clone_size: NA; j_call: TRBJ2-1; v_call: TRBV28; cdr3_length: 18; cdr3_aa: CASSSIHSGRRGYNEQFF; cdr3_nt: TGTGCCAGCAGTTCAATCCATAGCGGGAGGAGGGGCTACAATGAGCAGTTCTTC
d_call: NA; clone_size: NA; j_call: TRBJ2-1; v_call: TRBV5-1; cdr3_length: 14; cdr3_aa: CASSPGLAGDEQFF; cdr3_nt: TGCGCCAGCAGCCCGGGACTGGCTGGCGATGAGCAGTTCTTC
d_call: TRBD1; clone_size: NA; j_call: TRBJ1-2; v_call: TRBV28; cdr3_length: 15; cdr3_aa: CASSPGGSPNYGYTF; cdr3_nt: TGTGCCAGCAGTCCAGGGGGCTCCCCTAACTATGGCTACACCTTC
d_call: NA; clone_size: NA; j_call: TRBJ2-7; v_call: TRBV9; cdr3_length: 15; cdr3_aa: CASSVAGDTAYEQYF; cdr3_nt: TGTGCCAGCAGCGTAGCTGGGGACACAGCCTACGAGCAGTACTTC
d_call: NA; clone_size: NA; j_call: TRBJ2-2; v_call: TRBV11-2; cdr3_length: 13; cdr3_aa: CAGGTANTGELFF; cdr3_nt: TGTGCCGGAGGGACAGCAAACACCGGGGAGCTGTTTTTT
d_call: TRBD1; clone_size: few; j_call: TRBJ2-7; v_call: TRBV11-2; cdr3_length: 16; cdr3_aa: CASSGDRGVEDYEQYF; cdr3_nt: TGTGCCAGCAGCGGGGACAGGGGGGTTGAGGACTACGAGCAGTACTTC
d_call: NA; clone_size: NA; j_call: TRBJ1-6; v_call: TRBV27; cdr3_length: 17; cdr3_aa: CASSKDIRTLYNSPLHF; cdr3_nt: TGTGCCAGCAGTAAGGACATCCGGACCCTTTATAATTCACCCCTCCACTTT
d_call: NA; clone_size: NA; j_call: TRBJ2-7; v_call: TRBV29-1; cdr3_length: 15; cdr3_aa: CSVEVGALSSYEQYF; cdr3_nt: TGCAGCGTTGAAGTGGGGGCTTTAAGTTCCTACGAGCAGTACTTC
d_call: NA; clone_size: NA; j_call: TRBJ2-3; v_call: TRBV6-1; cdr3_length: 12; cdr3_aa: CASSELRDTQYF; cdr3_nt: TGTGCCAGCAGTGAATTGAGAGATACGCAGTATTTT
d_call: TRBD1; clone_size: NA; j_call: TRBJ2-1; v_call: TRBV11-2; cdr3_length: 14; cdr3_aa: CASSLGTGGDEQFF; cdr3_nt: TGTGCCAGCAGCTTAGGGACAGGGGGCGATGAGCAGTTCTTC
d_call: TRBD1; clone_size: few; j_call: TRBJ2-7; v_call: TRBV19; cdr3_length: 13; cdr3_aa: CASRQGISYEQYF; cdr3_nt: TGTGCCAGTCGACAGGGGATCTCCTACGAGCAGTACTTC
d_call: TRBD1; clone_size: NA; j_call: TRBJ1-1; v_call: TRBV6-5; cdr3_length: 14; cdr3_aa: CASSYGTVNTEAFF; cdr3_nt: TGTGCCAGCAGTTACGGGACAGTGAACACTGAAGCTTTCTTT
d_call: TRBD1; clone_size: NA; j_call: TRBJ1-2; v_call: TRBV6-6; cdr3_length: 16; cdr3_aa: CASSQGGTGMPGGYTF; cdr3_nt: TGTGCCAGCAGCCAAGGAGGGACAGGGATGCCCGGTGGCTACACCTTC
d_call: TRBD1; clone_size: once; j_call: TRBJ2-3; v_call: TRBV5-1; cdr3_length: 15; cdr3_aa: CASSRQGAGTDTQYF; cdr3_nt: TGCGCCAGCAGCAGACAGGGGGCAGGTACAGATACGCAGTATTTT